The present TCR beta chain was sequenced within a study of early stage breast cancer tumors. Study as a whole: ER+/PR+/HER2- status applied to about 70% of the 16 invasive breast tumors. Whole-study findings and limits: Compared with adjacent normal breast, tumors showed roughly 2.5-fold denser, more clonal T cells.

Details on this clone: The antigen is not known.

Blood replicates held 0.5 ug DNA, tumor or normal breast approximately 1.5 ug, two each. Sequencing used immunoSEQ multiplex PCR; TCRdb keeps in-frame clones, though not all of them. This sample has approximately 10,000 clones; approximately 72% occur once, and the top ten carry 22%. The CDR3 is 16 amino acids. V was shortened by 3 bases and J by 0 bases, with 12 bases between the two germline ends. CDR1 is SGHTA, CDR2 FQGNSA, per germline. Sequencing used breast tumor tissue. This TCR was recovered from a person aged 40 to 49 with breast cancer. This chain uses TRBV7-2 with TRBJ1-3; unclear D gene. The CDR3 nucleotides are TGTGCCAGCAGCTTCCCTACGAGTACCTCTGGAAACACCATATATTTT. Its translation: CASSFPTSTSGNTIYF.